The T cell receptor beta chain under discussion was sequenced for a study of CD8+ T cells in alopecia areata. Regarding this clone: What it binds is not known.

The treatment denotes: oral pan-JAK inhibitor, 5-10 mg twice daily. A FACSAria was used to sort CD4+ and CD8+ T cells. These cells came from PBMCs. Isolated RNA was reverse transcribed into cDNA used as the sequencing template. Only in-frame clones appear in the TCRdb table, and some are missing; sequencing was by immunoSEQ multiplex PCR. The sample has 150,000 to 200,000 clones; 50% to 70% are singletons. Study-level findings and limits: Among the top 100, expanded CD8+ clones, as well as scalp clonality, were significantly decreased by tofacitinib. Possibly as an HLA-related effect, TCR sharing across patients appeared less clear than in mice.

Trimming cost V 2 bases and J 2 bases, with 9 bases left between them. This CDR3 has 14 residues. Germline CDR1 KGHSH, CDR2 LQKENI. The material was CD4+ T cells sorted from blood, obtained at week 49, from a patient treated with tofacitinib. The TCR comes from a human donor with alopecia areata. The V gene is TRBV18, the J gene TRBJ1-2; TRBD1 might be the D (6 bases). CDR3: CASSPAGANYGYTF. The DNA of the CDR3 is TGTGCCAGCTCACCAGCAGGGGCAAACTATGGCTACACCTTC.